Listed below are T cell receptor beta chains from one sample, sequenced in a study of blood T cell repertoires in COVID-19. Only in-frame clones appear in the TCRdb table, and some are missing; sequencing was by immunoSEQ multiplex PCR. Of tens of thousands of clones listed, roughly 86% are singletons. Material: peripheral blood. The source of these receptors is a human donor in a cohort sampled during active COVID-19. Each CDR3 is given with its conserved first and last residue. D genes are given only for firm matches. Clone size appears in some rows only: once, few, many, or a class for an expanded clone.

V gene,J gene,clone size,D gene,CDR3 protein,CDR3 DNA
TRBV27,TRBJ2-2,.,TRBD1,CASSLGVRTGSPGELFF,TGTGCCAGCAGTTTAGGGGTTCGGACAGGGTCCCCCGGGGAGCTGTTTTTT
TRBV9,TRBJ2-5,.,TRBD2,CASSVTGTSNVGTQYF,TGTGCCAGCAGCGTAACAGGGACTAGCAACGTAGGGACCCAGTACTTC
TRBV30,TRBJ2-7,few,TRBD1,CAWSVTGQGGRGQYF,TGTGCCTGGAGTGTTACGGGACAGGGAGGGCGTGGGCAGTACTTC
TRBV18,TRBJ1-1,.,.,CASSPGRGMAFF,TGTGCCAGCTCACCAGGCAGGGGTATGGCTTTCTTT
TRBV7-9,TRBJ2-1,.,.,CASSLLSLIQVGEQFF,TGTGCCAGCAGCTTACTATCACTAATCCAAGTCGGTGAGCAGTTCTTC
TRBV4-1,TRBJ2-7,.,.,CASSPHVRGSTGEQYF,TGCGCCAGCAGCCCCCACGTAAGGGGGAGTACGGGAGAGCAGTACTTC
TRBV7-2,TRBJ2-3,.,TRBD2,CASGTNTDTQYF,TGTGCCAGCGGGACTAACACAGATACGCAGTATTTT
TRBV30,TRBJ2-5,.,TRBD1,CAWGQGVLETQYF,TGTGCCTGGGGACAGGGGGTTTTGGAGACCCAGTACTTC
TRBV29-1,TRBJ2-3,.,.,CSVEAGKWTDTQYF,TGCAGCGTTGAGGCAGGGAAGTGGACAGATACGCAGTATTTT
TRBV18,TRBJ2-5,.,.,CASLPGIQETQYF,TGTGCCAGCTTACCCGGGATCCAAGAGACCCAGTACTTC
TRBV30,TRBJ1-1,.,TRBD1,CACYIYGQGNTEAFF,TGTGCCTGTTATATCTATGGACAGGGTAACACTGAAGCTTTCTTT
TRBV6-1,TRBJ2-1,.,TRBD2,CASSEANTAGTYNEQFF,TGTGCCAGCAGTGAAGCGAACACAGCGGGGACCTACAATGAGCAGTTCTTC
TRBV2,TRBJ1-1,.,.,CASSGMTEAFF,TGTGCCAGTTCAGGGATGACTGAAGCTTTCTTT
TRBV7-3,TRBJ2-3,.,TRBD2,CASSLRSLAGTDTQYF,TGTGCCAGCAGCTTAAGGTCGCTAGCGGGCACAGATACGCAGTATTTT
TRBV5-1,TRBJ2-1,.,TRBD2,CASSLRSGGDNEQFF,TGCGCCAGCAGCTTGCGAAGCGGGGGTGACAATGAGCAGTTCTTC
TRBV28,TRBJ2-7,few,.,CASSTSGVLMYEQYF,TGTGCCAGCAGCACCTCGGGGGTCCTTATGTACGAGCAGTACTTC
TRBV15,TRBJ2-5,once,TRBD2,CATSMLAGRQETQYF,TGTGCCACCAGCATGCTAGCGGGGAGACAAGAGACCCAGTACTTC